This T cell receptor beta chain comes out of a study of shared clonotypes between healthy human individuals. Study details: Used for every donor were three CD4 naive, three CD4 memory, two CD8 naive and one CD8 memory plate.

The CDR3 contains 15 residues. Germline CDR1 MDHEN, CDR2 SYDVKM. V was pared by 5 bases and J by 0 bases, with 8 bases between. General study points: Estimated richness values were generally larger in naive subsets than in memory subsets. In contrast to clonotypes shared by all four donors, non-shared clonotypes had lower generation probabilities.

A note on this clone: As yet, its antigen is unknown.

Sequencing was performed with immunoSEQ multiplex PCR; in TCRdb, only in-frame clones are kept and a portion is missing. This sample has 2 million to 3 million clones, with 80% to 95% found just once. From CD4+ cells came CD45RA+ naive and CD45RA-negative memory subsets. The rearrangement uses TRBV28 and TRBJ2-6; D gene ambiguous. Sample: naive CD4+ T cells from PBMCs. Sample subset: CD45RA+ positively selected. The sequence derives from a man aged 18 to 30 in good health. Some clones in this sample may be carry-over from other donors' samples. The CDR3 region is CASSRKTSGANVLTF. The CDR3 region has the DNA TGTGCCAGCAGTCGAAAAACCTCTGGGGCCAACGTCCTGACTTTC.